This TCR beta chain was captured by sequencing in a study of blood T cell repertoires in COVID-19. Study information: COVID-19 samples from acute and convalescent phases originated in the United States, Italy and Spain. Nucleic acid was either cDNA or gDNA, and it came from T cells, B-cell-depleted T cells, or PBMCs.

In the source study's methods: Amplification of reference gene primers provided the estimated nucleated cell counts. Method: immunoSEQ multiplex PCR; TCRdb's copy keeps in-frame clones and lacks some. V, J and clone size were drawn from that table, and D and trimming were deduced from the DNA. The repertoire holds about 20,000 clones, with just over 90% as singletons. Trimming took 8 bases from V and 4 from J, leaving 18 bases between them. CDR1 is MDHEN and CDR2 is SYDVKM in the germline V gene. The CDR3 consists of 15 residues. The chain recombines TRBV28 with TRBJ1-5; tentatively, D is TRBD1 (5 bases). This clonotype was sampled from a woman aged 45-59 years with active COVID-19. Sequenced material: peripheral blood. CDR3 bases: TGTGCCAGCTCCTACGGGACTGGGAGAAATCAGCCCCAGCATTTT. Translating it yields CASSYGTGRNQPQHF. Combining the CDR3 with reference TRBV28 and TRBJ1-5 gives the whole variable domain DVKVTQSSRYLVKRTGEKVFLECVQDMDHENMFWYRQDPGLGLRLIYFSYDVKMKEKGDIPEGYSVSREKKERFSLILESASTNQTSMYLCASSYGTGRNQPQHFGDGTRLSIL.